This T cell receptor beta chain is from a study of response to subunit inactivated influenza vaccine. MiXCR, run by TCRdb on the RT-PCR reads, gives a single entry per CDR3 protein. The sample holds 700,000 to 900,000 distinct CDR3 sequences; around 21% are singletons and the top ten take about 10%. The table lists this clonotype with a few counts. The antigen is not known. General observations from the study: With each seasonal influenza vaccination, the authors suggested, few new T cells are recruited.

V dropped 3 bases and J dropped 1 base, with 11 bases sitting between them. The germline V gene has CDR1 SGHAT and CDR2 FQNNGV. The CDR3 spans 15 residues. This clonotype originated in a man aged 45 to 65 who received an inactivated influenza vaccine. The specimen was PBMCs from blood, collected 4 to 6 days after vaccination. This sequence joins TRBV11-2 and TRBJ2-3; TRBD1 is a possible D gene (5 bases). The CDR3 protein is CASSFQVRGTDTQYF. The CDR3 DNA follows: TGTGCCAGCAGCTTCCAAGTCAGGGGCACAGATACGCAGTATTTT.